Here is one TCR beta chain with its context. Germline V gene data show CDR1 as LNHDA and CDR2 as SQIVND (reference sequence). J was trimmed by 1 base and V by 5 bases; bases with no gene match: 10. This CDR3 comprises 16 residues. TCR beta sequencing was performed on blood CD8+ and CD4+ T cells. The multiple sclerosis controls consisted of treatment-naive patients with relapsing-remitting disease, either stable or active. Bulk CD8+ and CD4+ cells came from magnetic negative isolation; CD8+ TEMRA by FACS. This sample was taken from a study of CD8 T cells in Susac syndrome. Roughly 0.45 to 1 ug RNA was reverse transcribed with random hexamers. Amplification of TCR beta CDR3 used immunoSEQ multiplex PCR across 54 Vbeta and 13 Jbeta. TCRdb recomputed calls from the immunoSEQ multiplex PCR reads with MiXCR, one row per CDR3 protein. This repertoire shows roughly 120,000 distinct CDR3 sequences, less than 95% found once; its top ten account for about 0.13%.

J is TRBJ1-1 and V is TRBV19, with TRBD1 matching 7 bases. Sequenced sample: CD4+ T cells from PBMCs. The source of this sequence is a human donor with multiple sclerosis. The CDR3 protein is CASSFDRVGPNTEAFF. The CDR3 nucleotides are TGTGCCAGTAGTTTCGACAGGGTAGGACCGAACACTGAAGCTTTCTTT.